The 30 T cell receptor beta chains given below trace back to one sample, sequenced in a study of blood T cell repertoires in COVID-19. TCRdb's copy holds only in-frame clones and misses some; the assay was immunoSEQ multiplex PCR. This sample yields about 250,000 clones, of which 88% are seen a single time; 1.3% to 1.5% belongs to the top ten. Sequenced input: peripheral blood. These receptors all stem from a man older than 75 with acute or convalescent COVID-19.

The rearrangement uses TRBV7-8 and TRBJ1-2; D perhaps matches TRBD1 (6 bases). Germline loops: CDR1 SGHVS, CDR2 FQNEAQ. Trimming pared 0 bases from V and 6 bases from J, leaving 11 bases between. The CDR3 sequence is 14 residues long. CDR3: CASSLAPGGDGYTF. The CDR3 region has the DNA TGTGCCAGCAGCTTAGCGCCGGGGGGCGATGGCTACACCTTC.

V and J are TRBV10-3 and TRBJ1-5, with D maybe TRBD1 (5 bases). The CDR3 is made up of 13 amino acids. Germline CDR1 and CDR2: ENHRY and SYGVKD. Deletions cut 5 bases from V and 3 bases from J, with 8 bases between. The CDR3 is CAISSDTNQPQHF. In nucleotides, the CDR3 is TGTGCCATCAGTTCGGACACCAATCAGCCCCAGCATTTT.

This clone was seen a few times. V and J are TRBV7-9 and TRBJ2-1; TRBD2 agrees at 7 bases. This CDR3 has 13 amino acids. Germline CDR1 is SEHNR and CDR2 is FQNEAQ (reference sequence). CDR3 in DNA: TGTGCTGTAGGAGGGAGGGAGTACAATGAGCAGTTCTTC. Translating it yields CAVGGREYNEQFF.

The chain is built from TRBV7-2 and TRBJ2-1; 8 nucleotides align to TRBD1. Per germline, CDR1 SGHTA and CDR2 FQGNSA. This CDR3 comprises 15 residues. Unmatched junction bases numbered 9, after V lost 5 bases and J lost 6 bases. The CDR3 DNA is TGTGCCAGCAGCCGTAGGACAGGGCCGGCCAATGAGCAGTTCTTC. As protein: CASSRRTGPANEQFF.

The chain employs TRBV19 and TRBJ1-1; D remains ambiguous. Between the trimmed V and J ends, which lost 3 bases and 4 bases, there was a span of 9 bases. Germline-derived CDR1 and CDR2 are LNHDA and SQIVND (reference sequence). The CDR3 is made up of 13 amino acids. The CDR3 nucleotides read TGTGCCAGTAGTATTCAGTTAAGCACTGAAGCTTTCTTT. Its protein product is CASSIQLSTEAFF.

The count of this clone is one. J is TRBJ1-2 and V is TRBV5-4; D ambiguous. The germline V and J ends were trimmed by 2 bases and 0 bases, with 14 bases remaining between them. Germline CDR1 SGHNT, CDR2 YYREEE (reference sequence). The CDR3 spans 16 residues. The CDR3 reads CASSFFPVLSNYGYTF. The CDR3 DNA follows: TGTGCCAGCAGCTTTTTTCCAGTGCTGTCTAACTATGGCTACACCTTC.

The V call is TRBV9, the J call TRBJ2-3, with 7 bases lining up with TRBD1. CDR3 length equals 14 residues. The V gene end was trimmed by 2 bases and the J gene end by 6 bases; junction bases not matched to a gene: 6. Germline-derived CDR1 and CDR2 are SGDLS and YYNGEE. CDR3 nucleotides: TGTGCCAGCAGCGTCGACAGGGCGTGGGATACGCAGTATTTT. Its translation: CASSVDRAWDTQYF.

The table lists this clone with a few counts. J is TRBJ1-4 and V is TRBV5-1; D not certain. V was cut by 2 bases and J by 4 bases, with 12 bases left in between. CDR1 is SGHRS, CDR2 YFSETQ, per germline. CDR3 length: 15 residues. CDR3 DNA sequence: TGCGCCAGCAGCTTTAGGACCGGGGTTAATGAAAAACTGTTTTTT. Translation gives CASSFRTGVNEKLFF. Full variable domain (missing parts from reference TRBV5-1 and TRBJ1-4): KAGVTQTPRYLIKTRGQQVTLSCSPISGHRSVSWYQQTPGQGLQFLFEYFSETQRNKGNFPGRFSGRQFSNSRSEMNVSTLELGDSALYLCASSFRTGVNEKLFFGSGTQLSVL.

The chain has TRBV5-4 and TRBJ1-3; D unclear. Trimming took 0 bases from V and 7 from J, leaving 11 bases between them. The CDR3 extends over 14 amino acids. The V gene's germline CDR1 is SGHNT and CDR2 YYREEE (reference sequence). The CDR3 DNA reads TGTGCCAGCAGCTTGGCCAACGGCGGGAACACCATATATTTT. Residues: CASSLANGGNTIYF.

V usage is TRBV12-3 or TRBV12-4 and J usage is TRBJ1-6, with TRBD1 matching 7 bases. CDR3 length equals 13 residues. The V and J ends lost 6 bases and 6 bases, in that order; junction bases with no gene match: 2. The CDR3 spells CASRRDSNSPLHF. CDR3 coding DNA: TGTGCCAGCAGGAGGGACAGTAATTCACCCCTCCACTTT.

This clone was seen a few times. V gene TRBV7-9 combines with J gene TRBJ2-3, with D possibly matching TRBD2 (5 bases). The V gene's germline CDR1 is SEHNR and CDR2 FQNEAQ (reference sequence). Trimming left V 4 bases short and J 0 bases short, with 14 bases between. The CDR3 sequence is 16 residues long. DNA of the CDR3: TGTGCCAGCAGCTCTAGACTAAGCCTTAGCACAGATACGCAGTATTTT. This codes for CASSSRLSLSTDTQYF.

The CDR3 nucleotides are TGTGCCAGCAGCGGACAGCACACCGGGGAGCTGTTTTTT. Protein product: CASSGQHTGELFF. The chain is built from TRBV7-2 and TRBJ2-2, with D perhaps TRBD1 (6 bases). Germline V gene lookup returns CDR1 SGHTA and CDR2 FQGNSA. V gave up 5 bases and J gave up 3 bases, with 7 bases separating them. CDR3 length: 13 amino acids.

The rearrangement uses TRBV10-3 and TRBJ1-2, with D tentatively TRBD1 (5 bases). Germline CDR1 is ENHRY and CDR2 is SYGVKD. CDR3 size: 14 residues. V gave up 5 bases and J gave up 3 bases, with 13 bases separating them. CDR3 sequence reads: CAISPMGGDYGYTF. CDR3 nucleotide sequence: TGTGCCATCAGTCCTATGGGAGGGGACTATGGCTACACCTTC.

The rearrangement uses TRBV7-3 and TRBJ1-3; TRBD1 agrees at 7 bases. Trimming took 1 base from V and 0 from J; bases not matched to a gene: 9. Germline CDR1 SGHTA, CDR2 FQGTGA. The CDR3 extends over 18 amino acids. The CDR3 spells CASSLMGTAPGSGNTIYF. In DNA, the CDR3 is TGTGCCAGCAGCTTAATGGGGACAGCGCCCGGCTCTGGAAACACCATATATTTT.

This clone has just one count. This chain joins TRBV7-2 and TRBJ1-5; TRBD1 is a possible D gene (6 bases). Germline lookup yields CDR1 SGHTA and CDR2 FQGNSA. CDR3 length: 15 amino acids. Trimming shortened V by 3 bases and J by 3 bases, and 12 bases separated the two germline ends. Here the CDR3 reads CASSLVRDNNQPQHF. CDR3 bases: TGTGCCAGCAGCTTGGTCCGGGACAACAATCAGCCCCAGCATTTT.

The chain links TRBV4-2 to TRBJ1-3; maybe TRBD1 (6 bases). This CDR3 contains 17 residues. V lost 1 base to trimming and J lost 0 bases, with 13 bases between them. Germline V gene sequence: CDR1 LGHNA, CDR2 YNFKEQ. The CDR3 DNA reads TGTGCCAGCAGCCAAGGACCCAGGGGCGGCTCTGGAAACACCATATATTTT. Translation: CASSQGPRGGSGNTIYF.

This chain connects TRBV18 to TRBJ2-3; 10 nucleotides line up with TRBD2. CDR1 is KGHSH, CDR2 LQKENI, per germline. This CDR3 is built from 16 residues. The trim removed 1 base at V and 5 bases at J, leaving 6 bases unmatched. The CDR3 loop is CASSPRSGRAQDTQYF. The CDR3 coding sequence is TGTGCCAGCTCACCACGGAGCGGGAGGGCCCAAGATACGCAGTATTTT.

The chain uses TRBV6-5 and TRBJ1-2; TRBD1 matches at 7 bases. Looked up from germline, CDR1 is MNHEY and CDR2 is SVGAGI. This CDR3 is built from 15 residues. Losses at the gene ends were 0 bases for V and 6 bases for J; bases not matched to a gene: 7. CDR3 in amino acids: CASSYSNRGRDGYTF. In DNA form, the CDR3 reads TGTGCCAGCAGTTACTCTAACAGGGGCAGAGATGGCTACACCTTC.

V gene TRBV15 combines with J gene TRBJ2-7; 9 bases fit TRBD1. CDR1 and CDR2 (germline): LNHNV, YYDKDF (reference sequence). J gave up 3 bases and V 2 bases, and 11 bases lay outside the gene matches. The CDR3 contains 17 residues. The chain's CDR3 is CATSRSRTGTGRYEQYF. In nucleotides, the CDR3 is TGTGCCACCAGCAGAAGTCGAACTGGGACAGGGCGCTACGAGCAGTACTTC.

The chain combines TRBV20-1 with TRBJ2-7, with 8 bases fitting TRBD1. CDR1 and CDR2 from the germline V gene are DFQATT and SNEGSKA (reference sequence). Trimming at V came to 3 bases and at J to 0 bases, leaving 4 bases not matched to a gene. This CDR3 contains 14 residues. The CDR3 protein is CSASRQGSSYEQYF. The CDR3 DNA reads as TGCAGTGCTAGTCGACAGGGGAGCTCCTACGAGCAGTACTTC.

In its sample, this clone was seen a few times. The rearrangement links TRBV4-1 to TRBJ1-5; D is ambiguous. This CDR3 region has 18 residues. V lost 1 base to trimming and J lost 0 bases, with 16 bases between them. Germline V gene lookup returns CDR1 MGHRA and CDR2 YSYEKL. The CDR3 sequence is CASSQVGGAVYSNQPQHF. In DNA, the CDR3 is TGCGCCAGCAGCCAAGTTGGCGGTGCAGTTTATAGCAATCAGCCCCAGCATTTT.

This chain connects TRBV19 to TRBJ1-3; D is perhaps TRBD1 (6 bases). V gave up 5 bases and J gave up 4 bases, with 12 bases separating them. The CDR3 contains 14 residues. Germline V gives CDR1 LNHDA, CDR2 SQIVND (reference sequence). As DNA, the CDR3 is TGTGCCAGTAGTCAGGGGTTTGGCGGAAACACCATATATTTT. This codes for CASSQGFGGNTIYF.

This chain connects TRBV18 to TRBJ2-7; 9 nucleotides match TRBD1. Trimming at V came to 3 bases and at J to 6 bases, leaving 9 bases not matched to a gene. Germline V lookup: CDR1 KGHSH, CDR2 LQKENI. This CDR3 has 15 residues. CDR3 DNA sequence: TGTGCCAGCTCACCGCTTGGGGGACAGGGTCCCGAGCAGTACTTC. It yields the protein CASSPLGGQGPEQYF.

DNA for the CDR3: TGTGCCAGCAGCAGAACCGGACAGGGAAAAAGGTACGAGCAGTACTTC. It is translated as CASSRTGQGKRYEQYF. The chain joins TRBV5-6 to TRBJ2-7; 8 bases are a match to TRBD1. The V and J ends lost 4 bases and 4 bases, in that order; junction bases with no gene match: 13. Germline loops: CDR1 SGHDT, CDR2 YYEEEE. The CDR3 extends over 16 amino acids. The full variable domain, in which reference TRBV5-6 and TRBJ2-7 provide the parts outside the CDR3, is DAGVTQSPTHLIKTRGQQVTLRCSPKSGHDTVSWYQQALGQGPQFIFQYYEEEERQRGNFPDRFSGHQFPNYSSELNVNALLLGDSALYLCASSRTGQGKRYEQYFGPGTRLTVT.

The chain recombines TRBV27 with TRBJ2-7, with 9 bases aligning to TRBD1. J was trimmed by 2 bases and V by 6 bases; bases with no gene match: 5. In germline, CDR1 is MNHEY, CDR2 SMNVEV (reference sequence). CDR3 size: 14 residues. Here the CDR3 reads CASSHGQGTYEQYF. For the CDR3, the DNA is TGTGCCAGCAGCCACGGACAGGGGACCTACGAGCAGTACTTC.

V gene TRBV6-9 combines with J gene TRBJ1-5; 8 bases match TRBD1. The V gene end was trimmed by 4 bases and the J gene end by 2 bases; junction bases not matched to a gene: 4. CDR1 and CDR2 from the germline V gene are MNHGY and SVAAGI. The length of the CDR3 is 15 residues. Written as DNA, the CDR3 is TGTGCCAGCAGTTCCGGGACAGGAGGCAATCAGCCCCAGCATTTT. Protein: CASSSGTGGNQPQHF.

This sequence joins TRBV5-5 and TRBJ1-1, with a tentative D call TRBD1 (5 bases). V lost 0 bases to trimming and J lost 4 bases, with 7 bases between them. The CDR3 extends over 13 amino acids. Germline CDR1 and CDR2: SGHKS and YYEKEE (reference sequence). The CDR3 loop reads CASSLVTATEAFF. CDR3 nucleotide sequence: TGTGCCAGCAGCTTGGTGACAGCCACTGAAGCTTTCTTT.

This sequence joins TRBV10-1 and TRBJ2-5; D unresolved. Germline V gene sequence: CDR1 WNHNN, CDR2 SYGVQD (reference sequence). The CDR3 is 13 residues long. The V and J ends lost 3 bases and 1 base respectively, with 6 bases between them. The CDR3 DNA reads TGCGCCAGCAGTGATCGGAGCCAAGAGACCCAGTACTTC. Its protein product is CASSDRSQETQYF.

As for this clone: Other DNA sequences in this specimen translate into the identical CDR3. The chain couples TRBV19 to TRBJ1-1; TRBD1 is a possible D gene (5 bases). Trimming pared 4 bases from V and 3 bases from J, leaving 9 bases between. Germline values: CDR1 LNHDA, CDR2 SQIVND (reference sequence). The CDR3 is 13 amino acids. The CDR3 protein is CASSSTGDTEAFF. As DNA, the CDR3 is TGTGCCAGTAGTAGCACAGGAGACACTGAAGCTTTCTTT.

The genes are TRBV7-2 and TRBJ2-1, with D possibly matching TRBD2 (6 bases). V was trimmed by 6 bases and J by 5 bases, leaving 17 bases between them. Germline assignment: CDR1 SGHTA and CDR2 FQGNSA. The CDR3 is 15 residues long. CDR3 sequence (DNA): TGTGCCAGCAGTATCAATGGGGGGATGGACAATGAGCAGTTCTTC. Translated, it gives CASSINGGMDNEQFF.